The present T cell receptor beta chain was sequenced within a study of cytomegalovirus exposure and HLA in healthy donors. A note on this clone: Its antigen is unidentified.

The CDR3 sequence is 12 residues long. Germline CDR1 SEHNR, CDR2 FQNEAQ (reference sequence). The V end was cut by 1 base, the J end by 8 bases, with 8 bases between. Whole-study findings and limits: With DRB1 most and HLA-C fewest, TCR association rates differed between HLA loci in a later analysis. TCR beta sequences numbering around 15,000 were associated with HLA alleles at 0.05 false discovery rate in a later analysis.

This PCR relied on a set of 60 Vbeta primers and 13 Jbeta primers. Using immunoSEQ multiplex PCR, the repertoire was profiled, and TCRdb retains in-frame clones only, with some absent. The sample holds some 220,000 clones, about three quarters seen once. Input material: PBMCs. The chain has TRBV7-9 and TRBJ1-2; the D is unclear. The TCR sequence derives from a boy aged 5-17 years in good health and CMV-seronegative. The CDR3 protein is CASSLGRRGYTF. As DNA, the CDR3 is TGTGCCAGCAGCTTAGGCCGGCGGGGCTACACCTTC.